The clone carrying this TCR beta chain was observed a few times. The antigen remains undetermined. Unique molecular identifiers were added to individual cDNA molecules. TCRdb reprocessed the 5' RACE reads via MiXCR and lists one record per CDR3 protein. The sample yields 50,000 or so distinct CDR3 sequences, around 5.6% seen once. This CDR3 region has 15 residues. V lost 6 bases and J lost 9; bases outside the gene matches: 8. The data derive from a study of early T cells in non-severe SARS-CoV-2 infection. Overall study context: Sequencing of bulk RNA from unsorted whole blood was done, without chain pairing.

Study results and limitations: Matching with VDJdb favored anti-spike CD8 responses (missing private and CD4 specificities).

The specimen sequenced was whole blood. This sequence originates from an adult who was a healthcare worker with PCR-confirmed SARS-CoV-2 infection or an uninfected control (not recorded which). The chain joins TRBV12-3 or TRBV12-4 to TRBJ2-1; 13 nucleotides align to TRBD2. CDR3 bases: TGTGCCAGCAGCCCCGGACTAGCGGGAGTATCTGAGCAGTTCTTC. This encodes CASSPGLAGVSEQFF.